Here is one T cell receptor beta chain with its context. The antigen remains unidentified. The CDR3 spans 16 residues. Germline V lookup: CDR1 DFQATT, CDR2 SNEGSKA (reference sequence). The trim removed 5 bases at V and 7 bases at J, leaving 14 bases unmatched. RNA transcripts gave rise to amplified TCR beta CDR3 regions. Researchers ran a first-round RT-PCR on the TCR CDR3 using the HTBI primer set. TCRdb reprocessed the multiplex PCR reads via MiXCR and lists one record per CDR3 protein. The sample lists a few hundred thousand distinct CDR3 sequences, approximately 15% occurring once. The sample originates from a study of T cells in Graves' hyperthyroidism and ophthalmopathy. Overall study findings and caveats: Blood held most thyroid clonotypes expanded above 0.001 frequency. Onset of ophthalmopathy came a median roughly 6.5 months after the model predicted it.

Any symptoms of ophthalmopathy came after the first hyperthyroidism diagnosis, from which the blood sample dates. This chain connects TRBV20-1 to TRBJ1-5; TRBD1 aligns across 10 bases. The receptor's source is a woman between 25 and 40 years old with Graves' hyperthyroidism that later progressed to Graves' ophthalmopathy. The sequencing sample was made of blood. CDR3 protein: CSAPTAGTGAYQPQHF. The CDR3 region has the DNA TGCAGTGCTCCAACTGCCGGGACAGGGGCCTACCAGCCCCAGCATTTT.